These 25 T cell receptor beta chains came from one sample sequenced in a study of shared T cell receptors in the human thymus. Data came from immunoSEQ multiplex PCR; TCRdb stores just in-frame clones and leaves some out. This table holds roughly 560,000 clones, about 84% found once. These data were also reused for a study on human thymus T cells.

Sequenced material: thymocytes. The receptors shown here come from a boy in the first two years of life with a congenital heart defect.

CDR3 coding DNA: TGTGCCAGCAGCTTAGTGGGGGGGCGCGATCCATGGGAGACCCAGTACTTC. It encodes CASSLVGGRDPWETQYF. This chain uses TRBV7-6 with TRBJ2-5; tentatively, D is TRBD2 (7 bases). The length of the CDR3 is 17 residues. Germline CDR1 is SGHVS and CDR2 is FNYEAQ. V lost 1 base to trimming and J lost 5 bases, with 20 bases between them.

The chain carries TRBV7-9 and TRBJ2-5; 8 bases are shared with TRBD1. This CDR3 comprises 15 residues. Germline V CDR1 and CDR2: SEHNR, FQNEAQ (reference sequence). Trimming at V came to 5 bases and at J to 3 bases, leaving 8 bases not matched to a gene. CDR3 in amino acids: CASSPAQGAEETQYF. The CDR3 DNA follows: TGTGCCAGCAGCCCAGCCCAGGGGGCGGAAGAGACCCAGTACTTC. Filled out from reference TRBV7-9 and TRBJ2-5, the complete variable domain reads DTGVSQNPRHKITKRGQNVTFRCDPISEHNRLYWYRQTLGQGPEFLTYFQNEAQLEKSRLLSDRFSAERPKGSFSTLEIQRTEQGDSAMYLCASSPAQGAEETQYFGPGTRLLVL.

This clone has just a few counts. The chain carries TRBV11-2 and TRBJ2-1; TRBD2 matches at 9 bases. The CDR3 spans 18 residues. J gave up 2 bases and V 0 bases, and 8 bases lay outside the gene matches. Per the germline V gene, CDR1 is SGHAT and CDR2 is FQNNGV. CDR3 in amino acids: CASSLDPGGRATYNEQFF. The CDR3, as DNA: TGTGCCAGCAGCTTAGATCCAGGCGGGAGGGCAACCTACAATGAGCAGTTCTTC.

The chain joins TRBV7-8 to TRBJ2-7; the D gene is possibly TRBD2 (5 bases). This CDR3 contains 15 residues. Germline CDR1 reads SGHVS; CDR2 reads FQNEAQ. V lost 5 bases, J lost 5 bases, and 19 bases lay in between. In nucleotides, the CDR3 is TGTGCCAGCAGCCCCCGTCGGGGTAGCTTGGACGAGCAGTACTTC. Its translation is CASSPRRGSLDEQYF.

The chain is built from TRBV11-2 and TRBJ2-7; D uncertain. V lost 5 bases to trimming and J lost 0 bases, with 14 bases between them. The germline V gene encodes CDR1 SGHAT and CDR2 FQNNGV. The CDR3 runs 15 residues. CDR3 sequence (DNA): TGTGCCAGCAGCCCCCCATGGGCTAACTCCTACGAGCAGTACTTC. Translation: CASSPPWANSYEQYF.

The gene calls are TRBV27 and TRBJ1-1; tentatively, D is TRBD1 (5 bases). CDR1 and CDR2 (germline): MNHEY, SMNVEV (reference sequence). The CDR3 length is 13 residues. V lost 8 bases to trimming and J lost 1 base, with 11 bases between them. CDR3 DNA sequence: TGTGCCAGCGCCGGGGGGGAGAACACTGAAGCTTTCTTT. This encodes CASAGGENTEAFF.

Comment on this clone: Other DNA sequences in the sample encode the same CDR3. In nucleotides, the CDR3 is TGCAGCGCTTCTACCGGCACTGAAGCTTTCTTT. Amino acid sequence: CSASTGTEAFF. The J gene is TRBJ1-1, the V gene TRBV20-1; D not resolved. The CDR3 covers 11 residues. CDR1 and CDR2 (germline): DFQATT, SNEGSKA (reference sequence).

This clone was seen only a few times. The rearrangement uses TRBV6-6 and TRBJ2-1; 9 nucleotides agree with TRBD1. The V gene's germline CDR1 is MNHNY and CDR2 SVGAGI (reference sequence). Unmatched junction bases numbered 3, after V lost 6 bases and J lost 6 bases. There are 13 residues in the CDR3. Here the CDR3 DNA reads TGTGCCAGCAGGGGACAGGGAGGCAATGAGCAGTTCTTC. Translation: CASRGQGGNEQFF.

The V call is TRBV27, the J call TRBJ2-7, with TRBD2 matching 10 bases. V shed 4 bases, J shed 2 bases, and the junction held 2 bases outside the gene matches. CDR3 length: 14 residues. CDR1 is MNHEY and CDR2 is SMNVEV in the germline V gene (reference sequence). CDR3 DNA: TGTGCCAGCAGTTCCGGACTAGCGGCCTACGAGCAGTACTTC. Its translation: CASSSGLAAYEQYF.

In its sample, this clone was seen a few times. The chain recombines TRBV7-8 with TRBJ1-4; 7 nucleotides align to TRBD1. The V and J ends lost 3 bases and 4 bases, in that order; junction bases with no gene match: 8. Germline loops: CDR1 SGHVS, CDR2 FQNEAQ. There are 16 residues in the CDR3. In DNA form, the CDR3 reads TGTGCCAGCAGCTTTGGGACGACAGGGAATAATGAAAAACTGTTTTTT. It translates to CASSFGTTGNNEKLFF.

This clone appeared a few times. The chain has TRBV7-9 and TRBJ2-1; TRBD2 matches at 7 bases. CDR3 size: 15 residues. V lost 4 bases, J lost 10 bases, and 13 bases stayed unmatched. Germline lookup yields CDR1 SEHNR and CDR2 FQNEAQ (reference sequence). CDR3 sequence: CASSSRLAAGLEQFF. The CDR3 bases are TGTGCCAGCAGCTCTCGTCTAGCGGCGGGATTGGAGCAGTTCTTC.

V and J are TRBV4-1 and TRBJ2-3; TRBD2 is a possible D gene (6 bases). Trimming left V 1 base short and J 2 bases short, with 13 bases between. The CDR3 is made up of 16 amino acids. Germline values: CDR1 MGHRA, CDR2 YSYEKL. This CDR3 is CASSQAGGRPTDTQYF. The CDR3 DNA reads TGCGCCAGCAGCCAAGCCGGGGGTCGTCCCACAGATACGCAGTATTTT.

This sequence joins TRBV7-9 and TRBJ2-3; D possibly corresponds to TRBD2 (5 bases). Trimming removed 5 bases from V and 2 bases from J, with 20 bases in between. Looked up from germline, CDR1 is SEHNR and CDR2 is FQNEAQ (reference sequence). This CDR3 is built from 17 residues. Written as DNA, the CDR3 is TGTGCCAGCAGCCCCTCGGAGGCTCATATAGACACAGATACGCAGTATTTT. Translating gives CASSPSEAHIDTDTQYF.

For this clone: The junction does not match germline at one end; this may be a read error. The CDR3 reads CAGSLGAWREPPYNEQFF. The CDR3 DNA sequence: TGTGCCGGCAGCTTAGGTGCTTGGCGGGAGCCCCCCTACAATGAGCAGTTCTTC. V is TRBV7-6 and J is TRBJ2-1; 7 bases fit TRBD2. CDR1 and CDR2 from the germline V gene are SGHVS and FNYEAQ. There are 18 residues in the CDR3. The full variable domain, rest sourced from reference TRBV7-6 and TRBJ2-1, is GAGVSQSPRYKVTKRGQDVALRCDPISGHVSLYWYRQALGQGPEFLTYFNYEAQQDKSGLPNDRFSAERPEGSISTLTIQRTEQRDSAMYRCAGSLGAWREPPYNEQFFGPGTRLTVL.

V gene TRBV18 combines with J gene TRBJ2-1; the match to TRBD2 covers 12 bases. The CDR3 length is 19 residues. Unmatched junction bases numbered 10, after V lost 4 bases and J lost 0 bases. Germline V lookup: CDR1 KGHSH, CDR2 LQKENI. CDR3 bases: TGTGCCAGCTCACAGAGGACTAGCGGGACTCCCCGCTCCTACAATGAGCAGTTCTTC. This translates into CASSQRTSGTPRSYNEQFF.

The V and J genes are TRBV28 and TRBJ1-5; perhaps TRBD1 as D (6 bases). Trimming took 3 bases from V and 3 from J, leaving 15 bases between them. CDR1 is MDHEN, CDR2 SYDVKM, per germline. This CDR3 has 16 amino acids. The CDR3 loop is CASSLLGTLNNQPQHF. The CDR3 DNA sequence: TGTGCCAGCAGTTTGCTAGGGACACTGAACAATCAGCCCCAGCATTTT.

This clone has just a few counts. This is likely a read error, given that the CDR3 carries no conserved phenylalanine or tryptophan at its end. No DNA is shown, since the ends of the CDR3 on it are uncertain; the CDR3 is the one TCRdb lists. The CDR3 region is CSASFVGDKS. V usage is TRBV20-1 and J usage is TRBJ1-1; the table's D call of TRBD1 was not tested on the DNA. The CDR3 has 10 amino acids, counting both end residues. Germline values: CDR1 DFQATT, CDR2 SNEGSKA (reference sequence).

This clone was counted once. This sequence joins TRBV9 and TRBJ1-1, with D perhaps matching TRBD1 (6 bases). Germline V gives CDR1 SGDLS, CDR2 YYNGEE. V dropped 4 bases and J dropped 5 bases, with 18 bases sitting between them. The CDR3 loop spans 15 amino acids. In DNA form, the CDR3 reads TGTGCCAGCAGCCCTAGGGGGGGGGCGCGAACTGAAGCTTTCTTT. Protein: CASSPRGGARTEAFF.

V is TRBV5-6 and J is TRBJ2-4; TRBD2 aligns across 8 bases. J lost 3 bases, V lost 4 bases, and 12 bases had no gene match. The germline gives CDR1 SGHDT, CDR2 YYEEEE. The CDR3 runs to 17 residues. The CDR3 protein is CASSRGVSGTGKNIQYF. The CDR3 bases are TGTGCCAGCAGCCGGGGGGTTAGCGGGACGGGCAAAAACATTCAGTACTTC. The full variable domain, its missing parts supplied by reference TRBV5-6 and TRBJ2-4, is DAGVTQSPTHLIKTRGQQVTLRCSPKSGHDTVSWYQQALGQGPQFIFQYYEEEERQRGNFPDRFSGHQFPNYSSELNVNALLLGDSALYLCASSRGVSGTGKNIQYFGAGTRLSVL.

The V and J genes are TRBV7-9 and TRBJ1-2; D remains ambiguous. Trimming left V 4 bases short and J 1 base short, with 16 bases between. In germline, CDR1 is SEHNR, CDR2 FQNEAQ (reference sequence). The CDR3 extends over 16 amino acids. The CDR3 region has the DNA TGTGCCAGCAGCTCCTCCCAAGCCTATCATAACTATGGCTACACCTTC. It encodes CASSSSQAYHNYGYTF.

The chain employs TRBV11-2 and TRBJ2-7; TRBD2 matches at 13 bases. The germline V gene has CDR1 SGHAT and CDR2 FQNNGV. The CDR3 runs 16 residues. The trim removed 4 bases at V and 2 bases at J, leaving 5 bases unmatched. In nucleotides, the CDR3 is TGTGCCAGCAGCTCGGGGACTAGCGGGATCGCCTACGAGCAGTACTTC. This translates into CASSSGTSGIAYEQYF. Combining the CDR3 with reference TRBV11-2 and TRBJ2-7 gives the whole variable domain EAGVAQSPRYKIIEKRQSVAFWCNPISGHATLYWYQQILGQGPKLLIQFQNNGVVDDSQLPKDRFSAERLKGVDSTLKIQPAKLEDSAVYLCASSSGTSGIAYEQYFGPGTRLTVT.

The sample holds one count of this clone. The rearrangement joins TRBV28 to TRBJ2-1; 13 bases map to TRBD2. The CDR3 is 21 amino acids. The V segment lost 2 bases and the J segment 2 bases; nucleotides outside the gene matches: 15. The V gene's germline CDR1 is MDHEN and CDR2 SYDVKM. The CDR3 sequence is CASSLPGLAGIPLCPYNEQFF. CDR3 DNA: TGTGCCAGCAGTTTACCGGGACTAGCGGGAATCCCATTATGCCCCTACAATGAGCAGTTCTTC.

A few counts support this clone. The gene calls are TRBV18 and TRBJ1-3; TRBD1 matches 9 bases. Germline V CDR1 and CDR2: KGHSH, LQKENI. The CDR3 has 13 amino acids. V lost 2 bases to trimming and J lost 7 bases; unmatched junction nucleotides: 0. The CDR3 nucleotides are TGTGCCAGCTCACCAGGGACAGGGAACACCATATATTTT. Translated: CASSPGTGNTIYF.

This CDR3 is CASSLLTGELFF. The CDR3 bases are TGTGCCAGCAGTTTACTCACCGGGGAGCTGTTTTTT. The chain carries TRBV27 and TRBJ2-2; no clear D gene. V dropped 2 bases and J dropped 4 bases, with 2 bases sitting between them. Germline CDR1 reads MNHEY; CDR2 reads SMNVEV (reference sequence). CDR3 length: 12 amino acids.

This chain joins TRBV28 and TRBJ1-1; 9 nucleotides match TRBD1. The trim removed 6 bases at V and 1 base at J, leaving 3 bases unmatched. The CDR3 loop spans 14 amino acids. Germline CDR1 MDHEN, CDR2 SYDVKM. The CDR3 sequence is CASSEDRGNTEAFF. The CDR3 coding sequence is TGTGCCAGCAGCGAGGACAGGGGGAACACTGAAGCTTTCTTT.